The 12 T cell receptor beta chains reported below all come from one sample, sequenced in a study of cytomegalovirus exposure and HLA in healthy donors. The PCR used 60 Vbeta and 13 Jbeta primers. Clones were read by immunoSEQ multiplex PCR, and TCRdb kept only the in-frame ones, dropping some. The table shows fewer than 140,000 clones, with around 75% occurring only once. Sequenced sample: PBMCs. The receptors stem from a female donor in good health and CMV-seronegative.

The V gene is TRBV7-2, the J gene TRBJ2-5; 12 nucleotides match TRBD2. V lost 5 bases and J lost 5; bases outside the gene matches: 12. Germline CDR1 and CDR2: SGHTA and FQGNSA. The CDR3 has 17 amino acids. This CDR3 reads CASSVRGLAGFRETQYF. The DNA for the CDR3 is TGTGCCAGCAGCGTGCGGGGACTAGCGGGTTTCCGGGAGACCCAGTACTTC.

This clone was detected only a few times. The chain uses TRBV30 and TRBJ2-1; a weak D match, TRBD2 (6 bases). The CDR3 runs to 15 residues. Germline-derived CDR1 and CDR2 are GTSNPN and SVGIG (reference sequence). V was pared by 3 bases and J by 8 bases, with 20 bases between. Written as DNA, the CDR3 is TGTGCCTGGAGGGACCTTAGCGGACGTGGCTATGAGCAGTTCTTC. This gives the protein CAWRDLSGRGYEQFF.

In nucleotides, the CDR3 is TGTGCCAGCAGCTGGTTGGCGGGAGTGATCAAAGAACCCACCTACGAGCAGTACTTC. It encodes CASSWLAGVIKEPTYEQYF. The chain employs TRBV5-5 and TRBJ2-7, with 7 nucleotides matching TRBD2. Looked up from germline, CDR1 is SGHKS and CDR2 is YYEKEE (reference sequence). This CDR3 is built from 19 residues. The junction had 20 bases not matched to a gene; V was cut back by 3 bases and J by 2 bases. Filled out from reference TRBV5-5 and TRBJ2-7, the complete variable domain reads DAGVTQSPTHLIKTRGQQVTLRCSPISGHKSVSWYQQVLGQGPQFIFQYYEKEERGRGNFPDRFSARQFPNYSSELNVNALLLGDSALYLCASSWLAGVIKEPTYEQYFGPGTRLTVT.

J is TRBJ2-2 and V is TRBV18; 10 bases align to TRBD1. This CDR3 has 17 residues. Per germline, CDR1 KGHSH and CDR2 LQKENI. Losses at the gene ends were 2 bases for V and 4 bases for J; bases not matched to a gene: 7. CDR3 region: CASSPSGTGASTGELFF. The CDR3 DNA reads as TGTGCCAGCTCACCAAGCGGGACAGGGGCTTCCACCGGGGAGCTGTTTTTT. The variable domain in full, completed from reference TRBV18 and TRBJ2-2, reads NAGVMQNPRHLVRRRGQEARLRCSPMKGHSHVYWYRQLPEEGLKFMVYLQKENIIDESGMPKERFSAEFPKEGPSILRIQQVVRGDSAAYFCASSPSGTGASTGELFFGEGSRLTVL.

The CDR3 nucleotides read TGTGCCAGCAGTTTAAAAAGGCTAGGGAACACCGGGGAGCTGTTTTTT. Its translation: CASSLKRLGNTGELFF. The V and J genes are TRBV27 and TRBJ2-2; D gene unclear. The CDR3 runs 16 residues. V dropped 2 bases and J dropped 1 base, with 11 bases sitting between them. In germline, CDR1 is MNHEY, CDR2 SMNVEV (reference sequence).

This clone was picked up a small number of times. This chain joins TRBV27 and TRBJ1-2; D may be TRBD1 (6 bases). Trimming cost V 5 bases and J 6 bases, with 19 bases left between them. The CDR3 covers 15 residues. Germline V gene data show CDR1 as MNHEY and CDR2 as SMNVEV (reference sequence). CDR3 DNA sequence: TGTGCCAGCAGTACTCTTTTGGGGGCGACGGATGGCTACACCTTC. Translating gives CASSTLLGATDGYTF.

This clone has only one observation. This chain links TRBV5-1 with TRBJ2-2, with 9 bases aligning to TRBD1. This CDR3 has 15 residues. With V trimmed by 2 bases and J by 5 bases, 4 bases remained unmatched. Germline CDR1 is SGHRS and CDR2 is YFSETQ. The CDR3 bases are TGCGCCAGCAGCTTTTGGGGACAGGGAACCGGGGAGCTGTTTTTT. The encoded protein is CASSFWGQGTGELFF. Based on the CDR3 plus reference TRBV5-1 and TRBJ2-2, the full variable domain is KAGVTQTPRYLIKTRGQQVTLSCSPISGHRSVSWYQQTPGQGLQFLFEYFSETQRNKGNFPGRFSGRQFSNSRSEMNVSTLELGDSALYLCASSFWGQGTGELFFGEGSRLTVL.

V and J are TRBV9 and TRBJ2-1, with D unclear. The CDR3 is 16 amino acids. V was clipped by 0 bases and J by 0 bases, with 10 bases between them. The V gene's germline CDR1 is SGDLS and CDR2 YYNGEE. The chain's CDR3 is CASSVATFSSYNEQFF. CDR3 coding DNA: TGTGCCAGCAGCGTAGCAACTTTCTCCTCCTACAATGAGCAGTTCTTC.

A few counts support this clone. The V gene is TRBV28, the J gene TRBJ1-3; a weak D match, TRBD1 (6 bases). The V end lost 6 bases, the J end lost 4 bases, and 16 bases lay between the germline ends. In germline, CDR1 is MDHEN, CDR2 SYDVKM. The CDR3 loop spans 15 amino acids. The CDR3 protein is CASRPPGALGNTIYF. The CDR3 nucleotides read TGTGCCAGCAGACCACCAGGGGCGCTGGGAAACACCATATATTTT.

This clone was counted between two and nine times. The V and J genes are TRBV9 and TRBJ2-7, with 10 bases lining up with TRBD1. The CDR3 has 15 amino acids. CDR1 is SGDLS and CDR2 is YYNGEE in the germline V gene. Trimming removed 4 bases from V and 7 bases from J; junction bases left unmatched: 11. In DNA form, the CDR3 reads TGTGCCAGCAGCCTATCTTCCGGGACAGGGGTAGAGCAGTACTTC. Translation gives CASSLSSGTGVEQYF.

This chain joins TRBV7-2 and TRBJ2-1; a weak D match, TRBD2 (6 bases). Trimming shortened V by 5 bases and J by 0 bases, and 14 bases separated the two germline ends. CDR3 length: 16 residues. Germline lookup yields CDR1 SGHTA and CDR2 FQGNSA. Here the CDR3 DNA reads TGTGCCAGCAGCCTCCAGGCGGGGAGCTCCTACAATGAGCAGTTCTTC. Protein: CASSLQAGSSYNEQFF.

The chain links TRBV12-5 to TRBJ1-5, with D uncertain. The CDR3 spans 13 residues. Germline assignment: CDR1 LGHNT and CDR2 FRNRAP. V was cut by 0 bases and J by 7 bases, with 7 bases left in between. The CDR3, as DNA: TGTGCTAGTGGTTTGGTCCCGGGACAGCCCCAGCATTTT. It encodes CASGLVPGQPQHF. The full variable domain, its missing parts supplied by reference TRBV12-5 and TRBJ1-5, is DARVTQTPRHKVTEMGQEVTMRCQPILGHNTVFWYRQTMMQGLELLAYFRNRAPLDDSGMPKDRFSAEMPDATLATLKIQPSEPRDSAVYFCASGLVPGQPQHFGDGTRLSIL.